This T cell receptor (beta chain) was identified in a study of blood T cell repertoires in COVID-19. Study as a whole: The United States, Italy and Spain provided the acute and convalescent COVID-19 samples.

This CDR3 comprises 14 residues. The V and J ends lost 3 bases and 8 bases, in that order; junction bases with no gene match: 8. Germline-derived CDR1 and CDR2 are DFQATT and SNEGSKA (reference sequence). Per the original data handling: How many nucleated cells were present was estimated from reference gene primer amplification. Profiling relied on immunoSEQ multiplex PCR, and the TCRdb table lists in-frame clones only, not all of them. The V and J calls and clone size were taken over from that table, and D and trimming were inferred from the DNA. This repertoire shows 210,000 or so clones, 90% found once; its top ten account for 0.62%.

The chain is built from TRBV20-1 and TRBJ2-1, with 9 bases lining up with TRBD2. Sequencing was performed on peripheral blood. The TCR originated in a man in his forties or fifties with acute or convalescent COVID-19. CDR3 coding DNA: TGCAGTGCTAGTCGCCTAGCGGGAAACGATGAGCAGTTCTTC. It encodes CSASRLAGNDEQFF.